The source of this T cell receptor (beta chain) is a study of radiation and T cells in renal cell carcinoma. On the study more broadly: Nephrectomy followed 15 Gy stereotactic body radiation by 4 weeks. The study's findings and limits: In blood, top tumor clones expanded by 2 weeks, shrinking by 4.

Comment on this clone: Its antigen is currently unknown.

The time point denotes: baseline pretreatment blood. Treatment: 15 Gy SBRT to primary tumor, nephrectomy 4 weeks later. This renal cell carcinoma was of the clear cell type. Clones were read by immunoSEQ multiplex PCR, and TCRdb kept only the in-frame ones, dropping some. The sample includes tens of thousands of clones, 80% of them seen just once. The sequence was obtained from a man aged 55 to 70 with renal cell carcinoma. This sample comprised blood, obtained from a patient whose treatment included radiotherapy and nephrectomy.

CDR3 residues: CASRNNRGMSTEAFF. The DNA of the CDR3 is TGTGCCAGCAGAAATAACAGGGGTATGAGCACTGAAGCTTTCTTT. V usage is TRBV2 and J usage is TRBJ1-1; 7 nucleotides agree with TRBD1. This CDR3 has 15 amino acids. Per the germline V gene, CDR1 is SNHLY and CDR2 is FYNNEI. Trimming removed 6 bases from V and 4 bases from J; junction bases left unmatched: 11.